The present T cell receptor (beta chain) was sequenced within a study of blood T cell repertoires in COVID-19. A single count supports this clone. Germline CDR1 is KGHSH and CDR2 is LQKENI. V gave up 4 bases and J gave up 0 bases; unmatched junction bases: 7. The CDR3 totals 17 residues. Libraries were prepared by immunoSEQ multiplex PCR; TCRdb keeps only in-frame clonotypes and omits some of them. The repertoire holds tens of thousands of clones, with approximately 88% as singletons. This chain joins TRBV18 and TRBJ1-4, with 8 bases lining up with TRBD1. The sample consisted of peripheral blood. The source of this sequence is a man aged 55-75 years with COVID-19, enrolled during active disease. CDR3 protein: CASSLDRGDATNEKLFF. The DNA of the CDR3 is TGTGCCAGCTCACTTGACAGGGGAGACGCAACTAATGAAAAACTGTTTTTT.